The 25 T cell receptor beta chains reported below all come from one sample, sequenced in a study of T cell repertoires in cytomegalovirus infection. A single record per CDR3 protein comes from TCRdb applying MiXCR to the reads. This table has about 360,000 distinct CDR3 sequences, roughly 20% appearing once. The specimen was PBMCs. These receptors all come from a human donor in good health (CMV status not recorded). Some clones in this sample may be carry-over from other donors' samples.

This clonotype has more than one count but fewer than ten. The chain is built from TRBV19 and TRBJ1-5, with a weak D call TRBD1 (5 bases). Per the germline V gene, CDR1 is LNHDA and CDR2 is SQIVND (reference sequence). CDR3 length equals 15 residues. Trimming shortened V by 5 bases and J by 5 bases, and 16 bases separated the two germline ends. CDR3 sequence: CASSFFGSGDQPQHF. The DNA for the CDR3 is TGTGCCAGTAGTTTTTTCGGGTCGGGGGATCAGCCCCAGCATTTT.

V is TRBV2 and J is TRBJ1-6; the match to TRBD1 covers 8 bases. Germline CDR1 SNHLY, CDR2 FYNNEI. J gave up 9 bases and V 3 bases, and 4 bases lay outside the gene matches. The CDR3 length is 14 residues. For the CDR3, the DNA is TGTGCCAGCAGTGATAGGACAGGGCGTTCACCCCTCCACTTT. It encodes CASSDRTGRSPLHF.

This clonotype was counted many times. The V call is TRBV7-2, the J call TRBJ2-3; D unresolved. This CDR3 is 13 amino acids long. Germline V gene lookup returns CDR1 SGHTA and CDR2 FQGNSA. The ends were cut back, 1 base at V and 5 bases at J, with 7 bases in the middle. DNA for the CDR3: TGTGCCAGCAGCTTAGGATTCCGAGATACGCAGTATTTT. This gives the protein CASSLGFRDTQYF.

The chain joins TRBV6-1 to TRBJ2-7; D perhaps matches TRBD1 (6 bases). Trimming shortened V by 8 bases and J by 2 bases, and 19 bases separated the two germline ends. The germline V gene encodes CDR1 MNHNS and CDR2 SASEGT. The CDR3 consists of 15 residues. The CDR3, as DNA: TGTGCCAGCGTAGAATCCTCGGGACAAGCCTACGAGCAGTACTTC. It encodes CASVESSGQAYEQYF.

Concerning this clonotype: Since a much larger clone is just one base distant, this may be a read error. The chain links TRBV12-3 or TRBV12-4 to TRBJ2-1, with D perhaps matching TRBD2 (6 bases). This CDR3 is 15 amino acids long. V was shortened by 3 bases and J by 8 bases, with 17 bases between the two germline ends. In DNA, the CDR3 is TGTGCCAGCAGTTTCCCCATCGGGGAGGACTATGAGCAGTTCTTC. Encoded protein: CASSFPIGEDYEQFF.

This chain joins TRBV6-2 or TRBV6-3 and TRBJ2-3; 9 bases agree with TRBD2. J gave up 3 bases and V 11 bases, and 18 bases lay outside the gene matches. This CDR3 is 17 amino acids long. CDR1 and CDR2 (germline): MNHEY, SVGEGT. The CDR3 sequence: CARTTPAGGGDTDTQYF. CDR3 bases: TGTGCCCGAACAACGCCTGCTGGCGGGGGGGATACAGATACGCAGTATTTT.

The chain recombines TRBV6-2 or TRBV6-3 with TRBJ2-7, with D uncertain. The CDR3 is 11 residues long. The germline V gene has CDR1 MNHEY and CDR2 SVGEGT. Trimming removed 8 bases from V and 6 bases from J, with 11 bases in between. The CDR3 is CASARATEQYF. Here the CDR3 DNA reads TGTGCCAGCGCAAGGGCCACCGAGCAGTACTTC.

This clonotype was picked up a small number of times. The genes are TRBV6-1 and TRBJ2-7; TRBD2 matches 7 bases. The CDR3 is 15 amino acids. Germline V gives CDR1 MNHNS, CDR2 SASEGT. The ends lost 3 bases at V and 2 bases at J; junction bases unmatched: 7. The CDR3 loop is CASSDWSGATYEQYF. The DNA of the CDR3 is TGTGCCAGCAGTGATTGGAGCGGGGCCACCTACGAGCAGTACTTC.

The CDR3 DNA follows: TGTGCCAGCAGTTTAGAAAACAGATACAATGAGCAGTTCTTC. This encodes CASSLENRYNEQFF. This sequence joins TRBV12-3 or TRBV12-4 and TRBJ2-1; no clear D gene. The CDR3 spans 14 residues. The V end lost 1 base, the J end lost 4 bases, and 8 bases lay between the germline ends.

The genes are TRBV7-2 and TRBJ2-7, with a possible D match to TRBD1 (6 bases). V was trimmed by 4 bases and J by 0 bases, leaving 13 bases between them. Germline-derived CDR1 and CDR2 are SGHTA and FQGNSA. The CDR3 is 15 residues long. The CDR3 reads CASSSDRWSSYEQYF. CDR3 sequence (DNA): TGTGCCAGCAGCTCCGACAGGTGGAGCTCCTACGAGCAGTACTTC. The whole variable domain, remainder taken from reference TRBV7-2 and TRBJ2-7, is GAGVSQSPSNKVTEKGKDVELRCDPISGHTALYWYRQSLGQGLEFLIYFQGNSAPDKSGLPSDRFSAERTGGSVSTLTIQRTQQEDSAVYLCASSSDRWSSYEQYFGPGTRLTVT.

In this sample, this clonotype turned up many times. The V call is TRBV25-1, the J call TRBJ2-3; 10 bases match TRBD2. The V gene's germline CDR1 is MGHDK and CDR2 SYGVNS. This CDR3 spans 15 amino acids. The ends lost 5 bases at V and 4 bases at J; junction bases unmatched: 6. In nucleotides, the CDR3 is TGTGCCAGCAGTCCCTTCCTAGCGGGGGCAGATACGCAGTATTTT. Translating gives CASSPFLAGADTQYF.

CDR3 region: CASSSGQGVRTGTYNEQFF. CDR3 sequence (DNA): TGTGCCAGCAGCTCGGGACAGGGGGTGAGAACGGGAACATACAATGAGCAGTTCTTC. V is TRBV7-9 and J is TRBJ2-1, with 11 bases that match TRBD1. The CDR3 length is 19 residues. V gave up 4 bases and J gave up 4 bases; unmatched junction bases: 15. CDR1 is SEHNR and CDR2 is FQNEAQ in the germline V gene (reference sequence).

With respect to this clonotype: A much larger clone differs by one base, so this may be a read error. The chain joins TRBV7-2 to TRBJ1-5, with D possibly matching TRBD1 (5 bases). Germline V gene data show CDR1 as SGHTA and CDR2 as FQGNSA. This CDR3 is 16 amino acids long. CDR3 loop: CASSLLGVGGNRPQHF. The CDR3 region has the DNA TGTGCCAGCAGCTTATTAGGGGTCGGGGGTAATCGGCCCCAGCATTTT.

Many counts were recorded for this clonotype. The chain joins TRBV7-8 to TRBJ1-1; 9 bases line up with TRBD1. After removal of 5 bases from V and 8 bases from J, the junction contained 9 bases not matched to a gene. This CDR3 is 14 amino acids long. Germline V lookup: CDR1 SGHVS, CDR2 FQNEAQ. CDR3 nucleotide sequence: TGTGCCAGCAGCCAATGGGACAGGGCTAGCGAAGCTTTCTTT. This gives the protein CASSQWDRASEAFF.

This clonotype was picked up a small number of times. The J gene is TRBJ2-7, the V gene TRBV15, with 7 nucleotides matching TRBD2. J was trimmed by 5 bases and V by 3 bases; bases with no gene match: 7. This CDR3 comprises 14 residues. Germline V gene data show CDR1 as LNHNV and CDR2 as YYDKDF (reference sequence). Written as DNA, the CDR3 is TGTGCCACCAGCAGGGGTGGTGCGGGGGACGAGCAGTACTTC. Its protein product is CATSRGGAGDEQYF.

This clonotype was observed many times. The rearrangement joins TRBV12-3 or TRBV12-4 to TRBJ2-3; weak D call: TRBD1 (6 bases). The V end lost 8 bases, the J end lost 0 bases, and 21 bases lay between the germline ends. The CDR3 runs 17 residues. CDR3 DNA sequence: TGTGCCAGCGGGGGACATGGTATTGGGGTTAGCACAGATACGCAGTATTTT. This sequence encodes CASGGHGIGVSTDTQYF.

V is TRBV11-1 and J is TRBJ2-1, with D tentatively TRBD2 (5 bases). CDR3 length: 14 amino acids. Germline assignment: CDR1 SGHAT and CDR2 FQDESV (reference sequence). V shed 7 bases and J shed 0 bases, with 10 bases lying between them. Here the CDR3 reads CASTRGSSYNEQFF. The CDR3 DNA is TGTGCCAGCACCCGGGGTAGCTCCTACAATGAGCAGTTCTTC.

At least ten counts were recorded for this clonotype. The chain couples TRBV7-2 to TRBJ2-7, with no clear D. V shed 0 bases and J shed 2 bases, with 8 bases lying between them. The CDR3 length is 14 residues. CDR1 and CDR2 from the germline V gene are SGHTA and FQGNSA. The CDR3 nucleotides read TGTGCCAGCAGCTTAGCGGGCTCTGCCTACGAGCAGTACTTC. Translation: CASSLAGSAYEQYF.

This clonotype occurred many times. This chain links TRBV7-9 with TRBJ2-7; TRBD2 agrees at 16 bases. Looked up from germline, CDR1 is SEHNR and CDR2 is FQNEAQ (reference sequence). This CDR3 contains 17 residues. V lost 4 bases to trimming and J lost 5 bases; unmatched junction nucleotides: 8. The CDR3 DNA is TGTGCCAGCAGCTACCCGGGACTAGCGGGAGGGCCTGACGAGCAGTACTTC. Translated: CASSYPGLAGGPDEQYF.

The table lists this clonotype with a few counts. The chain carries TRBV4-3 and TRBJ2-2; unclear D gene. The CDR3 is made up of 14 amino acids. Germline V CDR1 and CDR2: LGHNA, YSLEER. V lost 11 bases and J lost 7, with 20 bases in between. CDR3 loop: CAPPSPSLSGELFF. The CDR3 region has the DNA TGCGCCCCCCCCAGCCCCTCCCTCAGCGGGGAGCTGTTTTTT.

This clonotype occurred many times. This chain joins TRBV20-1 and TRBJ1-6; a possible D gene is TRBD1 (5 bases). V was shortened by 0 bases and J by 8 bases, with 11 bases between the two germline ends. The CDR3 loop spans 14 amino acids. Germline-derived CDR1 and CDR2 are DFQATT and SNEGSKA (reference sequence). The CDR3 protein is CSARDPQEYSPLHF. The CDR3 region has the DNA TGCAGTGCTAGAGACCCACAGGAATATTCACCCCTCCACTTT.

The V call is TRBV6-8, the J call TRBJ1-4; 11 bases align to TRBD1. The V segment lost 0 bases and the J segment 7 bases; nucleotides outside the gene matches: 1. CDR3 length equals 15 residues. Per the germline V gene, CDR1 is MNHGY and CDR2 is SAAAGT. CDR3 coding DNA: TGTGCCAGCAGTTACTCGGGACAGGGGGGTGAAAAACTGTTTTTT. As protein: CASSYSGQGGEKLFF.

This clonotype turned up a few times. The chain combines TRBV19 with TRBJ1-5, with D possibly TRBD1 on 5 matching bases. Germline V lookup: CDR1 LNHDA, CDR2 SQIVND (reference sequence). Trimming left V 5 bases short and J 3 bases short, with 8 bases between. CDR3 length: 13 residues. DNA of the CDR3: TGTGCCAGTAGTTGGGGGTTCAATCAGCCCCAGCATTTT. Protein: CASSWGFNQPQHF.

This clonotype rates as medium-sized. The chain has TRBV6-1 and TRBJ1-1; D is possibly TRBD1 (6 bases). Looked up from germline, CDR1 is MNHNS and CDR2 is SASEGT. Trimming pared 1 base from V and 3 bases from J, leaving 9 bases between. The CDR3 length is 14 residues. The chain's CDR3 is CASSEGDKDTEAFF. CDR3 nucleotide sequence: TGTGCCAGCAGTGAAGGGGACAAAGACACTGAAGCTTTCTTT.

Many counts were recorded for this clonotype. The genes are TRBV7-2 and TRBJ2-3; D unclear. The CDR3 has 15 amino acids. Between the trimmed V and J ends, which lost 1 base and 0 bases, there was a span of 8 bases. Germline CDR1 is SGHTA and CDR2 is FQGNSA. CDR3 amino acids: CASSLGLISTDTQYF. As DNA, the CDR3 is TGTGCCAGCAGCTTAGGATTAATCAGCACAGATACGCAGTATTTT.